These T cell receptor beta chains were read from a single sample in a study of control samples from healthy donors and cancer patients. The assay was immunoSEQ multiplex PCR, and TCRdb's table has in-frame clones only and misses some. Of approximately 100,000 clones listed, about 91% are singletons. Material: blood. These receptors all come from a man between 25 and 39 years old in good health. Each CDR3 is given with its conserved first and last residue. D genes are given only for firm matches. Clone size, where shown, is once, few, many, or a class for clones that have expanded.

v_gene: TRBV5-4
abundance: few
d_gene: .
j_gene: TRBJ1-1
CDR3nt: TGTGCCAGCAGCCCTTGGGGGAACACTGAAGCTTTCTTT
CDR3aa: CASSPWGNTEAFF

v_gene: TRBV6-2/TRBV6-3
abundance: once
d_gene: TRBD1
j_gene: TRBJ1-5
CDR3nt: TGTGCCAGCAGTTACCACCTGGGACAGGGGAGTTCCAATCAGCCCCAGCATTTT
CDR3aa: CASSYHLGQGSSNQPQHF

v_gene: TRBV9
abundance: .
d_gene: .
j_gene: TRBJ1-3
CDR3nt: TGTGCCAGCAGCGTAGATCCAGGGCATTCCGGAAACACCATATATTTT
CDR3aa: CASSVDPGHSGNTIYF

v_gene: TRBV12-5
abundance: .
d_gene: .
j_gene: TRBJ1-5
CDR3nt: TGTGCTAGTGGTTTGTGGAGCAATCAGCCCCAGCATTTT
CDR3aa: CASGLWSNQPQHF

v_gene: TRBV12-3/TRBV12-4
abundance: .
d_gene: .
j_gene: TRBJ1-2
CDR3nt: TGTGCCAGCAGAGGTCATGGCTACACCTTC
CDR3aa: CASRGHGYTF

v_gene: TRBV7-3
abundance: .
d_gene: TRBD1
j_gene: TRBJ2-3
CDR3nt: TGTGCCAGCAGCCAGTACGTAGGACAGGGGCGGCTGCAGTATTTT
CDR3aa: CASSQYVGQGRLQYF

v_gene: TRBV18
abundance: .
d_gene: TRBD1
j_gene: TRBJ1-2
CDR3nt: TGTGCCAGCTCACCAGTGACAGGGTCCTATGGCTACACCTTC
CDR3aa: CASSPVTGSYGYTF

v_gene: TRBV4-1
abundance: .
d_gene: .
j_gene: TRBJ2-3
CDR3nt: TGCGCCAGCAGACCAACAGGGGAGGGCACAGATACGCAGTATTTT
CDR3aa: CASRPTGEGTDTQYF

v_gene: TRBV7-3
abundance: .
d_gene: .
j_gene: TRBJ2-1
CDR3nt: TGTGCCAGCAGCTTCCAGTTGTGGGATGAGCAGTTCTTC
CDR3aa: CASSFQLWDEQFF

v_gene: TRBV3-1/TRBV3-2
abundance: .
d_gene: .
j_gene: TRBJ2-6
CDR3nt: TGTGCCAGCAGTCCAACCAGCTCTGGGGCCAACGTCCTGACTTTC
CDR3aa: CASSPTSSGANVLTF

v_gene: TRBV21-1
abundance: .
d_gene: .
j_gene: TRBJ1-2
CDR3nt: TGTGCCAGCAGCAAAGCGCATCAGGGATATGATGGCTACACCTTC
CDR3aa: CASSKAHQGYDGYTF

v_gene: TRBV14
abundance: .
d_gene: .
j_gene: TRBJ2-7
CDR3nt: TGTGCCAGCAGTCCCGTTAGTGTCCACGAGCAGTACTTC
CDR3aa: CASSPVSVHEQYF

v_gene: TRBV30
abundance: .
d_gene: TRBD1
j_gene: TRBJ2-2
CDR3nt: TGTGCCTGGAGTGGAAGTCAGGGGGTCACCGGGGAGCTGTTTTTT
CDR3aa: CAWSGSQGVTGELFF

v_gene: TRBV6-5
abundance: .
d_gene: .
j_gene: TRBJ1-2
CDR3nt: TGTGCCAGCCGGAGCCAGTCAATAGGCAACTATGGCTACACCTTC
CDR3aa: CASRSQSIGNYGYTF

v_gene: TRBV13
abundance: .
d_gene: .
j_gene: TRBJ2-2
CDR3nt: TGTGCCAGCAGCCCTCAGAACGGCCTGAACACCGGGGAGCTGTTTTTT
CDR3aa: CASSPQNGLNTGELFF

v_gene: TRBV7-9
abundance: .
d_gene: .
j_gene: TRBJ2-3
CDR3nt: TGTGCCAGCAGCTTAAGGGGGGGTGGCACAGATACGCAGTATTTT
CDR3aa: CASSLRGGGTDTQYF

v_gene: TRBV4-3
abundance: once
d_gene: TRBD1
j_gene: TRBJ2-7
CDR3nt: TGCGCCAGCAGCCAATCACAGGGGACATACGAGCAGTACTTC
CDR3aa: CASSQSQGTYEQYF

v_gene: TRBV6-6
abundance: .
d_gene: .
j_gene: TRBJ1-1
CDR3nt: TGTGCCAGCAGTTACGTCTCTGAAGAAGCTTTCTTT
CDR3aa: CASSYVSEEAFF

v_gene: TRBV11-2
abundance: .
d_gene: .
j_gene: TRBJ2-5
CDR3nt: TGTGCCAGCAGCTCAGCGAATAGCGTCCAAGAGACCCAGTACTTC
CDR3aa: CASSSANSVQETQYF

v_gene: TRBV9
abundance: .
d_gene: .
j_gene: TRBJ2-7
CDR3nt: TGTGCCAGCAGCGTAGCTCCCGATTCCGAGCAGTACTTC
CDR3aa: CASSVAPDSEQYF

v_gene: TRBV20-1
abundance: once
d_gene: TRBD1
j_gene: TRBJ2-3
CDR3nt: TGCAGTGCTATAGGGGGCGTTGCGCAGTATTTT
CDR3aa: CSAIGGVAQYF

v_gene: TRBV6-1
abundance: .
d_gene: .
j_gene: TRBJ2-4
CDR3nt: TGTGCCAGCAGTGAAGGAGCGGAAAACATTCAGTACTTC
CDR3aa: CASSEGAENIQYF

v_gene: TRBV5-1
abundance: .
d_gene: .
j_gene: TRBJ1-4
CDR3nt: TGCGCCAGCAGCGGGACCTGGGGAACTAATGAAAAACTGTTTTTT
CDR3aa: CASSGTWGTNEKLFF

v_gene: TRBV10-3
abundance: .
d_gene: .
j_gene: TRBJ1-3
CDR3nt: TGTGCCATCAGCGACAGGAACTCTGGAAACACCATATATTTT
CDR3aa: CAISDRNSGNTIYF

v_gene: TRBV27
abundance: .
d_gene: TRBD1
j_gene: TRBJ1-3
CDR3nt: TGTGCCAGCAGACCTCGACAGGGGATTGTTGGAAACACCATATATTTT
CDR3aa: CASRPRQGIVGNTIYF

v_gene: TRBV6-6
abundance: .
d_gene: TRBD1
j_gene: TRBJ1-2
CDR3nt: TGTGCCAGCAGTCTGGGACAGGGGACATCAATCGCTCGGAGCTACACCTTC
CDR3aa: CASSLGQGTSIARSYTF

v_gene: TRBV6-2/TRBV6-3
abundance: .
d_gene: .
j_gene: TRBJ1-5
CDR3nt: TGTGCCAGCAGTTACTTGGACACCTCTACGGGTCAGCCCCAGCATTTT
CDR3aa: CASSYLDTSTGQPQHF

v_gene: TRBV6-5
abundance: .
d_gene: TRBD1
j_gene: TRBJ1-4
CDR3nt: TGTGCCAGCAGTTACTCGAGAGACAGGGGTGAAAAACTGTTTTTT
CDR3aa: CASSYSRDRGEKLFF

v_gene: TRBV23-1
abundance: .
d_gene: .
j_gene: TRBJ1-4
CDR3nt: TGCGCCAGCAACAAAAACCAGACAGAACCAACTAATGAAAAACTGTTTTTT
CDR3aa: CASNKNQTEPTNEKLFF

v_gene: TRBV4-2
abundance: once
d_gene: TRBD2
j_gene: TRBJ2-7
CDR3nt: TGTGCCAGCAGCCCCCTAGCGGGAGAATCCGAGCAGTACTTC
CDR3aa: CASSPLAGESEQYF

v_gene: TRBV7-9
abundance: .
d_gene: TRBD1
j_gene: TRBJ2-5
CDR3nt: TGTGCCAGCAGCTTATTTACAGGGGAAGAGACCCAGTACTTC
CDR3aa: CASSLFTGEETQYF

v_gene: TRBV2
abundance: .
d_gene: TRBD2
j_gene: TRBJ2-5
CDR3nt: TGTGCCAGCACTCGGGGTAGCGGGGGCGAGTACTTC
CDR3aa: CASTRGSGGEYF

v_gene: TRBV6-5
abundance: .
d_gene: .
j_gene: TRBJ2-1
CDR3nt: TGTGCCAGCAGTCCCCGGGACCCCGAGCAGTTCTTC
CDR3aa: CASSPRDPEQFF

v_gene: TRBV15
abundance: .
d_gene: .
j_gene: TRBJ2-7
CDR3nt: TGTGCCACCAGCAGAGATCGAAGGACAGCAGATGTTTACGAGCAGTACTTC
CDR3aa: CATSRDRRTADVYEQYF

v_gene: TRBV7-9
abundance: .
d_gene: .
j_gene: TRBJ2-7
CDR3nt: TGTGCCAGCAGCTTTGCCGAAGGTAACGAGCAGTACTTC
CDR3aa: CASSFAEGNEQYF

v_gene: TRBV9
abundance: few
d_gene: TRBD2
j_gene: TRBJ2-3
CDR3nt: TGTGCCAGCAGCGCATCCGGACTAGCGGTCGTGGATACGCAGTATTTT
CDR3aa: CASSASGLAVVDTQYF

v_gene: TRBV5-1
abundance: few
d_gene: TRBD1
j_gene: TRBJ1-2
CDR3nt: TGCGCCAGCAGCTCCGCCCCGGGACAGGATTACGGCTATGGCTACACCTTC
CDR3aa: CASSSAPGQDYGYGYTF

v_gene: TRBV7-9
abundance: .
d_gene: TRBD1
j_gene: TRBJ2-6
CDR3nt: TGTGCCAGCAGCCCACGGGACAGGGAAAGAGCTGGGGCCAACGTCCTGACTTTC
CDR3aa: CASSPRDRERAGANVLTF

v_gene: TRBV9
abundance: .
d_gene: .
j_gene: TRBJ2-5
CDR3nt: TGTGCCAGCAGTGAGGGCCCTCCTTGGGAGACCCAGTACTTC
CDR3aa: CASSEGPPWETQYF

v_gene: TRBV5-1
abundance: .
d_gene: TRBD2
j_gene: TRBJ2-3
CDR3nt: TGCGCCAGCAGCTTGGGCGGGAGGGCCGAGGATACGCAGTATTTT
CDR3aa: CASSLGGRAEDTQYF

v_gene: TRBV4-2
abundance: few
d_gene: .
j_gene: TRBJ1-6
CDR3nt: TGTGCCAGCAGCCAAGAGGTTTCACCCCTCCACTTT
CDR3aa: CASSQEVSPLHF

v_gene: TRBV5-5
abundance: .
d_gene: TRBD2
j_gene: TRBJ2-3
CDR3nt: TGTGCCAGCAGCTCCGGGGGAGGGCCTAAAGATACGCAGTATTTT
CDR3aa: CASSSGGGPKDTQYF

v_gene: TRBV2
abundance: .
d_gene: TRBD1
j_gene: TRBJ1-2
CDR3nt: TGTGCCAGCAGGGATATAGACAGGGCCCTGTACTATGGCTACACCTTC
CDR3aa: CASRDIDRALYYGYTF

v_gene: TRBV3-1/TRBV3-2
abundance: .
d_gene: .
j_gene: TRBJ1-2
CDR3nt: TGTGCCAGCAGCCAAGTCGAGGGTGGCTACACCTTC
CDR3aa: CASSQVEGGYTF

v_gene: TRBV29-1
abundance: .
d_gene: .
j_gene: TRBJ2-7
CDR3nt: TGCAGCGCCGGAAACCGGGGGTACTACGAGCAGTACTTC
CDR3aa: CSAGNRGYYEQYF

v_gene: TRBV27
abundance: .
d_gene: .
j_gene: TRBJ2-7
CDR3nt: TGTGCCAGCAGGGCCTCACGTGGGGTCTACGAGCAGTACTTC
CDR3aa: CASRASRGVYEQYF

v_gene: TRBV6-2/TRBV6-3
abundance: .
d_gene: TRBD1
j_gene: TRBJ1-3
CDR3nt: TGTGCCAGCAGCCGCTACAACAGGGGTGCAGGTGGAAACACCATATATTTT
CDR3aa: CASSRYNRGAGGNTIYF

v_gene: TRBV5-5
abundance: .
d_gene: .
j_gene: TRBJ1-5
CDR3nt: TGTGCCAGCAGCCCCGCAGGGGCCAGCTCGCCTAATCAGCCCCAGCATTTT
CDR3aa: CASSPAGASSPNQPQHF

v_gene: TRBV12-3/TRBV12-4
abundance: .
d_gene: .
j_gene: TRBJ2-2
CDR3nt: TGTGCCAGCAGTTACTACACCGGGGAGCTGTTTTTT
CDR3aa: CASSYYTGELFF

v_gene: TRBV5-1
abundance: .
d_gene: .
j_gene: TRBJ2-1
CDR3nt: TGCGCCAGCAGCTCCGGACTGGGCAATGAGCAGTTCTTC
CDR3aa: CASSSGLGNEQFF

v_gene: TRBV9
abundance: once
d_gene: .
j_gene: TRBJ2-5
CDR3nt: TGTGCCAGCAGCGGCCCTTTTGCGGGAGAGACCCAGTACTTC
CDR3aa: CASSGPFAGETQYF

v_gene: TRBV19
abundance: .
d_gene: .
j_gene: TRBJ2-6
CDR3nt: TGTGCCAGTAGTATCCAGGGCTCTGGGGCCAACGTCCTGACTTTC
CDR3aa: CASSIQGSGANVLTF

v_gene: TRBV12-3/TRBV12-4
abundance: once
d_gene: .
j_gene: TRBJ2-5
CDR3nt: TGTGCCAGTAGGAATGGAGAGACCCAGTACTTC
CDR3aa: CASRNGETQYF

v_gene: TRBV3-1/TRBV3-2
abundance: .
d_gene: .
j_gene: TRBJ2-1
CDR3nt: TGTGCCAGCGTGCATTCGGCTTCACACAATGAGCAGTTCTTC
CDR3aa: CASVHSASHNEQFF

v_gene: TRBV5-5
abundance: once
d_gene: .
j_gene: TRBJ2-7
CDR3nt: TGTGCCAGCAGCTTGGGGGATGGACTGGTAAATCCCTACGAGCAGTACTTC
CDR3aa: CASSLGDGLVNPYEQYF

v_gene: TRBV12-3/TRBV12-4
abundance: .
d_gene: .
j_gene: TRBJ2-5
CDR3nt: TGTGCCAGCAGTTTTATGGGGGAGACCCAGTACTTC
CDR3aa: CASSFMGETQYF